The 3 T cell receptor beta chains below come from one sample, sequenced in a study of blood T cell repertoires in COVID-19. Libraries were prepared by immunoSEQ multiplex PCR; TCRdb keeps only in-frame clonotypes and omits some of them. The data hold around 110,000 clones, with 90% observed a single time. The sample was peripheral blood. Receptor source: a human donor with active COVID-19. The donor label of this sample is uncertain.

The chain joins TRBV6-5 to TRBJ1-2, with no clear D. The CDR3 runs to 14 residues. Trimming took 7 bases from V and 0 from J, leaving 12 bases between them. CDR1 MNHEY and CDR2 SVGAGI come from the germline V gene. CDR3 bases: TGTGCCAGCACCCCCGGAGTAGCTAACTATGGCTACACCTTC. It encodes CASTPGVANYGYTF.

Comment on this clone: Other DNA sequences in the sample encode the same CDR3. The J gene is TRBJ1-6, the V gene TRBV5-4, with D perhaps TRBD1 (6 bases). CDR3 length: 14 amino acids. The ends were cut back, 0 bases at V and 6 bases at J, with 7 bases in the middle. CDR1 SGHNT and CDR2 YYREEE come from the germline V gene (reference sequence). The CDR3 region has the DNA TGTGCCAGCAGCTTGGGACAGGCTAATTCACCCCTCCACTTT. It yields the protein CASSLGQANSPLHF.

The chain joins TRBV2 to TRBJ2-1; a possible D gene is TRBD1 (5 bases). This CDR3 has 12 residues. Trimming pared 3 bases from V and 8 bases from J, leaving 8 bases between. The germline CDR1 and CDR2 sequences are SNHLY and FYNNEI. The CDR3 DNA is TGTGCCAGCAGTGACAGGGCACATGAGCAGTTCTTC. It is translated as CASSDRAHEQFF.